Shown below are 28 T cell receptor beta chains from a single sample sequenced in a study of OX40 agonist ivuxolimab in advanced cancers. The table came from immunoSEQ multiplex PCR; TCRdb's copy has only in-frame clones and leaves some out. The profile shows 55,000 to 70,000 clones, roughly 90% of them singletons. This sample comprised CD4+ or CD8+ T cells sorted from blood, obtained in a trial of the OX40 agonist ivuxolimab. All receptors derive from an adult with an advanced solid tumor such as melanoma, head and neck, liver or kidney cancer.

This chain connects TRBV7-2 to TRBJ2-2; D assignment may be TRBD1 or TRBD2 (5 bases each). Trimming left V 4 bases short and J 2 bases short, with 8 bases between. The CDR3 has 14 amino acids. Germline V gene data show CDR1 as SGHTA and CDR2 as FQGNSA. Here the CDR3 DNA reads TGTGCCAGCAGCTCGGGGCCAAACACCGGGGAGCTGTTTTTT. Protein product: CASSSGPNTGELFF.

This CDR3 reads CASSLLISDRLEQYF. CDR3 DNA: TGTGCCAGCAGCTTATTAATCTCTGACCGTCTCGAGCAGTACTTC. The chain has TRBV7-8 and TRBJ2-7; D call uncertain. Germline V lookup: CDR1 SGHVS, CDR2 FQNEAQ. The length of the CDR3 is 15 residues. Trimming stripped 2 bases from V and 6 bases from J, with 17 bases between. Complete variable domain (other parts from reference TRBV7-8 and TRBJ2-7): GAGVSQSPRYKVAKRGQDVALRCDPISGHVSLFWYQQALGQGPEFLTYFQNEAQLDKSGLPSDRFFAERPEGSVSTLKIQRTQQEDSAVYLCASSLLISDRLEQYFGPGTRLTVT.

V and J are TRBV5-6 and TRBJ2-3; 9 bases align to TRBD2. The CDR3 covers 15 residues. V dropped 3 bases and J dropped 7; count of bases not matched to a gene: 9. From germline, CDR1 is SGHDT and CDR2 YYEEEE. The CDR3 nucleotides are TGTGCCAGCAGCTATGAGGCGGGGGGGTTTAATACGCAGTATTTT. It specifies CASSYEAGGFNTQYF.

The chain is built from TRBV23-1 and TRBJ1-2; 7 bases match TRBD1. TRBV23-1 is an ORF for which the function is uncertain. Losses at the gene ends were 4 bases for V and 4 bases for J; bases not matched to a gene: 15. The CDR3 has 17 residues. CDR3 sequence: CASSLPPPGQTIYGYTF. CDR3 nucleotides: TGCGCCAGCAGTCTCCCCCCACCGGGACAGACTATCTATGGCTACACCTTC.

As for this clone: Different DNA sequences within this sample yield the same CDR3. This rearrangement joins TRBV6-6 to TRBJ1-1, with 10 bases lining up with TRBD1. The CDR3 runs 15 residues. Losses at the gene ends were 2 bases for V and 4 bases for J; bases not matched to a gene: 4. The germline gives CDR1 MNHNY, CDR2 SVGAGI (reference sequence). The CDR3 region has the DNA TGTGCCAGCAGTTACCCGACAGGGGGCATCACTGAAGCTTTCTTT. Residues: CASSYPTGGITEAFF.

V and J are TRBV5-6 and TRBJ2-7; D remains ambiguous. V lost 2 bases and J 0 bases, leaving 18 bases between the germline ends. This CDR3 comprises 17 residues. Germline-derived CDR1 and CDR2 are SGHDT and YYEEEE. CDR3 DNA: TGTGCCAGCAGCTTTACCCCTCCTAGTAGAAGCTCCTACGAGCAGTACTTC. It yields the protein CASSFTPPSRSSYEQYF.

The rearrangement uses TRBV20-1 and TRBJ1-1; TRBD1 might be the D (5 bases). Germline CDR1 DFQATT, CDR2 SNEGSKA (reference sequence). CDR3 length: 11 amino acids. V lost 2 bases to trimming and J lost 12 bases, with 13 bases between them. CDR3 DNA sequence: TGCAGTGCTAGATGGGACCCGATAACTTTCTTT. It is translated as CSARWDPITFF.

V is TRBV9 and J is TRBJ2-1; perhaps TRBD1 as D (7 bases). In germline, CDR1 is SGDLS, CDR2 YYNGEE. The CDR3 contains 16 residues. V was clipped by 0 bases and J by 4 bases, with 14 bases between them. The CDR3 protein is CASSVGDSAGYNEQFF. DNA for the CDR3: TGTGCCAGCAGCGTAGGGGACAGCGCGGGGTACAATGAGCAGTTCTTC. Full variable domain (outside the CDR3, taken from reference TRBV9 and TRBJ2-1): DSGVTQTPKHLITATGQRVTLRCSPRSGDLSVYWYQQSLDQGLQFLIQYYNGEERAKGNILERFSAQQFPDLHSELNLSSLELGDSALYFCASSVGDSAGYNEQFFGPGTRLTVL.

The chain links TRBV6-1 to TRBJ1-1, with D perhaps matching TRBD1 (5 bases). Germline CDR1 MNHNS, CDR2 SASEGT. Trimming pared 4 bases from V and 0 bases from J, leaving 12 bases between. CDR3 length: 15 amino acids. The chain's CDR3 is CASSGGGRLNTEAFF. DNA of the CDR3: TGTGCCAGCAGTGGGGGGGGACGTTTGAACACTGAAGCTTTCTTT.

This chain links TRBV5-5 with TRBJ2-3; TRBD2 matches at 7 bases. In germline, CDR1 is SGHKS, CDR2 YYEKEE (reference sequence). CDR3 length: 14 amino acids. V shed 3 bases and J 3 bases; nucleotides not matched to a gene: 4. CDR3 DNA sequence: TGTGCCAGCAGCTGGCGGGGGAGGACAGATACGCAGTATTTT. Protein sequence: CASSWRGRTDTQYF.

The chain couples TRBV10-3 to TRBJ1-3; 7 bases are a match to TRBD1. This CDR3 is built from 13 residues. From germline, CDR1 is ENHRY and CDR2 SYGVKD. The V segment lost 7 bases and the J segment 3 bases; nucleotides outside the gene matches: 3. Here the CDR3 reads CAINGDSGNTIYF. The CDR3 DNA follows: TGTGCCATCAATGGGGACAGTGGAAACACCATATATTTT.

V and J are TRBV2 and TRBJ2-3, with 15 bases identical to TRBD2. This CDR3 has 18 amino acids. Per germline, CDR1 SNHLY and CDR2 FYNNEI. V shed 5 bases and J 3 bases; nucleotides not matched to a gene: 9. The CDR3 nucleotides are TGTGCCAGCAGTAGAGATTGGACTAGCGGGGGGGCGACAGATACGCAGTATTTT. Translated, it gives CASSRDWTSGGATDTQYF.

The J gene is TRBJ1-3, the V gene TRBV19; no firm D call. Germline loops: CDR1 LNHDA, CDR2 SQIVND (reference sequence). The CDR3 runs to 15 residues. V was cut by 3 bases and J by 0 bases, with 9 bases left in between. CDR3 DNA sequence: TGTGCCAGTAGTATTGCAGGAGGCTCTGGAAACACCATATATTTT. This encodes CASSIAGGSGNTIYF.

CDR3 sequence (DNA): TGTGCCAGCAGTCCATCGACAGGGTGGAGCAATGAGCAGTTCTTC. Encoded protein: CASSPSTGWSNEQFF. The chain links TRBV25-1 to TRBJ2-1; TRBD1 agrees at 7 bases. The CDR3 runs 15 residues. The junction had 10 bases not matched to a gene; V was cut back by 5 bases and J by 6 bases. From germline, CDR1 is MGHDK and CDR2 SYGVNS.

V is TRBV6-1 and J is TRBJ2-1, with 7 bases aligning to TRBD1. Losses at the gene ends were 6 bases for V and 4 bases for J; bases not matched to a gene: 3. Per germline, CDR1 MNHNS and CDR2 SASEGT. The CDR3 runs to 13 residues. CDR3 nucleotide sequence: TGTGCCAGCAGCCCGGGACAGTACAATGAGCAGTTCTTC. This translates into CASSPGQYNEQFF.

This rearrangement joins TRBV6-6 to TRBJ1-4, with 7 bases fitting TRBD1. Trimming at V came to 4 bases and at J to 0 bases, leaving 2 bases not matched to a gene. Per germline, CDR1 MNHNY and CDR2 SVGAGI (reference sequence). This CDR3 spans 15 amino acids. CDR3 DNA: TGTGCCAGCAGTTCAGGACAGGCAACTAATGAAAAACTGTTTTTT. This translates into CASSSGQATNEKLFF.

The CDR3 reads CASSQNNYGYTF. CDR3 sequence (DNA): TGTGCCAGCAGCCAAAATAACTATGGCTACACCTTC. V is TRBV5-8 and J is TRBJ1-2; no definite D call. Trimming cost V 4 bases and J 1 base, with 5 bases left between them. The CDR3 sequence is 12 residues long. Germline V gene data show CDR1 as SGHTS and CDR2 as YDEGEE.

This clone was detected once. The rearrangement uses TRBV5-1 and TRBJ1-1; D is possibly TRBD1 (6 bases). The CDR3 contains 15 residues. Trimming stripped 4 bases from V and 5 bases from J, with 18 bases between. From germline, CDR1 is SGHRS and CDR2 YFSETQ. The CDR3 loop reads CASSLQGWGPTEAFF. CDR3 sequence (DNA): TGCGCCAGCAGCCTACAGGGTTGGGGGCCTACTGAAGCTTTCTTT.

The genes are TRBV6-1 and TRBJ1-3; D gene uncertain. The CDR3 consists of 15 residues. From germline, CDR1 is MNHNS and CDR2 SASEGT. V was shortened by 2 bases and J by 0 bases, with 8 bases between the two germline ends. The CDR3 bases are TGTGCCAGCAGTGAATTTGTAAACTCTGGAAACACCATATATTTT. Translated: CASSEFVNSGNTIYF.

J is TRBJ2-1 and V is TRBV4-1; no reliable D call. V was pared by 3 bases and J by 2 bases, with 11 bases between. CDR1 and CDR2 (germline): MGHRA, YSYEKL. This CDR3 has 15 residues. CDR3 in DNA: TGCGCCAGCAGCCAGGGCCACTGGCCCTACAATGAGCAGTTCTTC. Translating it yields CASSQGHWPYNEQFF.

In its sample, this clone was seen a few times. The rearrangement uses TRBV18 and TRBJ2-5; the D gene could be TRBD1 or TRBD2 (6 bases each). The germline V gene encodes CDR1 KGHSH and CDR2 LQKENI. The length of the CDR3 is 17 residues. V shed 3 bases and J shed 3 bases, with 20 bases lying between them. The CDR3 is CASSPSVGGGFKETQYF. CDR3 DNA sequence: TGTGCCAGCTCACCGTCGGTAGGGGGAGGCTTCAAAGAGACCCAGTACTTC.

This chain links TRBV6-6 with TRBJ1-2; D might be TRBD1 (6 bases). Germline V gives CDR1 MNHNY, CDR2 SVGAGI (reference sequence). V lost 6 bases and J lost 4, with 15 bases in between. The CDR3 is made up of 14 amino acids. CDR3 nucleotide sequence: TGTGCCAGCAGAACAGGGTCTTTAGGCTATGGCTACACCTTC. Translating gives CASRTGSLGYGYTF.

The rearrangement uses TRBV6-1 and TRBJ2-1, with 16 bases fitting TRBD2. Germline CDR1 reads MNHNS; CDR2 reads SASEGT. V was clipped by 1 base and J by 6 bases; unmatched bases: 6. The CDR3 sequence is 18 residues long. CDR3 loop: CASSEVGLAGGRINEQFF. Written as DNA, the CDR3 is TGTGCCAGCAGTGAAGTGGGACTAGCGGGGGGGCGGATCAATGAGCAGTTCTTC.

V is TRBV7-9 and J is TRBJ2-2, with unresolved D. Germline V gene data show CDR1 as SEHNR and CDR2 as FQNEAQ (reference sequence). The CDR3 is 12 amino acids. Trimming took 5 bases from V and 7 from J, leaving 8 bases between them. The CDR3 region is CASSGVNGELFF. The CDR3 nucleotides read TGTGCCAGCAGCGGGGTAAACGGGGAGCTGTTTTTT.

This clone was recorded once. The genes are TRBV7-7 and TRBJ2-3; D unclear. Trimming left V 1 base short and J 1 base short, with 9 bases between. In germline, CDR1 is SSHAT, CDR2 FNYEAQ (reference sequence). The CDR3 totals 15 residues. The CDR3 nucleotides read TGTGCCAGCAGCTTAGGATCGTTCGGCACAGATACGCAGTATTTT. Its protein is CASSLGSFGTDTQYF.

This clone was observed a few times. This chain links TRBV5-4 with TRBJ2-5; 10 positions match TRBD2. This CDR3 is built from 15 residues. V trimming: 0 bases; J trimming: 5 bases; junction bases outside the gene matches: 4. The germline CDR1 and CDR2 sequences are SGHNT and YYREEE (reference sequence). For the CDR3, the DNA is TGTGCCAGCAGCTTGGCGGGACTAGCGTCGGAGACCCAGTACTTC. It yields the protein CASSLAGLASETQYF. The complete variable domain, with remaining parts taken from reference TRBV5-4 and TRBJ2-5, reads ETGVTQSPTHLIKTRGQQVTLRCSSQSGHNTVSWYQQALGQGPQFIFQYYREEENGRGNFPPRFSGLQFPNYSSELNVNALELDDSALYLCASSLAGLASETQYFGPGTRLLVL.

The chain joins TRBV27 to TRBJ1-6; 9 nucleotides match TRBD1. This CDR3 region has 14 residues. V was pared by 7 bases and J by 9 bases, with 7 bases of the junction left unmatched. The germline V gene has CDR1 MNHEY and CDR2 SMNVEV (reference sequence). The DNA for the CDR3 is TGTGCCAGCAAAAGGACAGGGGCCTTTTCACCCCTCCACTTT. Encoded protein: CASKRTGAFSPLHF.

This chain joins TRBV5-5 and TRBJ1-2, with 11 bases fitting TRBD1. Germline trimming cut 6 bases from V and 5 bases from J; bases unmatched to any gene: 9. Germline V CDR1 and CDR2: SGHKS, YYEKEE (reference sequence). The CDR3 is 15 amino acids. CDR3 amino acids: CASTTGTGGSYGYTF. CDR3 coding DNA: TGTGCCAGCACCACCGGGACAGGGGGGAGTTATGGCTACACCTTC.